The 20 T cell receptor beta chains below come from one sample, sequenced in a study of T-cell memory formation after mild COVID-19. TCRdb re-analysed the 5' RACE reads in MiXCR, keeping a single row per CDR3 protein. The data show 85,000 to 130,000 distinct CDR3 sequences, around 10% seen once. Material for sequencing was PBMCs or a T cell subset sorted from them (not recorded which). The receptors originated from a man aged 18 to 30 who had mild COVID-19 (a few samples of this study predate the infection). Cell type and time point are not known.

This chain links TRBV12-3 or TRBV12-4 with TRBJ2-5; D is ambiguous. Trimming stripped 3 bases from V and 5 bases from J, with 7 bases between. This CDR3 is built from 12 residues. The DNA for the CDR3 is TGTGCCAGCAGTTTGGGTTACGAGACCCAGTACTTC. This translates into CASSLGYETQYF.

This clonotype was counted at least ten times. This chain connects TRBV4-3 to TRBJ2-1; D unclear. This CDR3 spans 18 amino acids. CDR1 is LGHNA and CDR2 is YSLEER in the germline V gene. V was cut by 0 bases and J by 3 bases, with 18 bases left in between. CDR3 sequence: CASSQDHGSSSLYNEQFF. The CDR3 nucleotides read TGCGCCAGCAGCCAAGATCACGGTAGCAGCTCACTCTACAATGAGCAGTTCTTC.

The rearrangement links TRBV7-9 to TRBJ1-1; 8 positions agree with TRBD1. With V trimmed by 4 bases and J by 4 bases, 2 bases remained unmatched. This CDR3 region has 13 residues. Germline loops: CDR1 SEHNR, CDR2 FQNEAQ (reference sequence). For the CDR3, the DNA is TGTGCCAGCAGCTGGACAGGGAGCACTGAAGCTTTCTTT. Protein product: CASSWTGSTEAFF.

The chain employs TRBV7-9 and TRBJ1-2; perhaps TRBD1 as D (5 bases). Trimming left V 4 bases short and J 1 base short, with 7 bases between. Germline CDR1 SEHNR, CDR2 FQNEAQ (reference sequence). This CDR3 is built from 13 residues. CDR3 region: CASSYRNNYGYTF. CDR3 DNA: TGTGCCAGCAGCTACAGGAATAACTATGGCTACACCTTC.

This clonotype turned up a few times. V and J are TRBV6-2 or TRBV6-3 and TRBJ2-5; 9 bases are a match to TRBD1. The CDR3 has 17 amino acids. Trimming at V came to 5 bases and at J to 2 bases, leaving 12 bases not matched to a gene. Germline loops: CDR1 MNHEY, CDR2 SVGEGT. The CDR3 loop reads CASSTPGTGKLQETQYF. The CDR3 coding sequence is TGTGCCAGCAGTACCCCCGGGACAGGGAAGCTTCAAGAGACCCAGTACTTC.

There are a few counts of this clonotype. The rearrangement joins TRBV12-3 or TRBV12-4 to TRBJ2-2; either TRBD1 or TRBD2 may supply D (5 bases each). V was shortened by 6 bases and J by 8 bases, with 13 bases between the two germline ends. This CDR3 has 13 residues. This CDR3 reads CASSTRGEGELFF. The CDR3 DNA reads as TGTGCCAGCAGCACCCGGGGCGAGGGGGAGCTGTTTTTT.

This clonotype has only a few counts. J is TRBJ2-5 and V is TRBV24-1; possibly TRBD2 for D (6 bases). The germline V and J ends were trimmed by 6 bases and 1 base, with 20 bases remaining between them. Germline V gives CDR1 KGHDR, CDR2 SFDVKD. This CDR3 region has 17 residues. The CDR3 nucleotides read TGTGCCACCAGTTCCGGGAGAGTTGAACGGTCCCAAGAGACCCAGTACTTC. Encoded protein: CATSSGRVERSQETQYF.

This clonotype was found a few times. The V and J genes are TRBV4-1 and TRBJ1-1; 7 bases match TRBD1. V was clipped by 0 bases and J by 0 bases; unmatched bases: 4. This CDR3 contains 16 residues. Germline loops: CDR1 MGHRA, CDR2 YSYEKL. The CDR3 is CASSQEPGQLNTEAFF. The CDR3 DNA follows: TGCGCCAGCAGCCAAGAACCGGGACAGTTGAACACTGAAGCTTTCTTT.

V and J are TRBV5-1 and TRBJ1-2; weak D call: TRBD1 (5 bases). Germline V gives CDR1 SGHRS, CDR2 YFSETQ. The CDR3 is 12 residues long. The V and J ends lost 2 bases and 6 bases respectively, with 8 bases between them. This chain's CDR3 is CASSFGADGYTF. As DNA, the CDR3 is TGCGCCAGCAGCTTCGGGGCTGATGGCTACACCTTC. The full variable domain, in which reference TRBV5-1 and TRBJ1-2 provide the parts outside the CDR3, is KAGVTQTPRYLIKTRGQQVTLSCSPISGHRSVSWYQQTPGQGLQFLFEYFSETQRNKGNFPGRFSGRQFSNSRSEMNVSTLELGDSALYLCASSFGADGYTFGSGTRLTVV.

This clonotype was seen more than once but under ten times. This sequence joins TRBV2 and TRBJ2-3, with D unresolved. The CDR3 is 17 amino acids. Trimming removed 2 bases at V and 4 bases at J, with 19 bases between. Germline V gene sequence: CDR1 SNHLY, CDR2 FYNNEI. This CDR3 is CASSETLGSLGSDTQYF. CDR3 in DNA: TGTGCCAGCAGTGAAACCCTGGGATCTCTCGGTTCAGATACGCAGTATTTT.

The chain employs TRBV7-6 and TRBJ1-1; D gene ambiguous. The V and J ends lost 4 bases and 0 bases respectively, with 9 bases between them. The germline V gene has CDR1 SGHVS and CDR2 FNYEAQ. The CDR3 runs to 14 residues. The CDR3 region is CASSSVGMNTEAFF. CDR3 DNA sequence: TGTGCCAGCAGCTCGGTGGGAATGAACACTGAAGCTTTCTTT.

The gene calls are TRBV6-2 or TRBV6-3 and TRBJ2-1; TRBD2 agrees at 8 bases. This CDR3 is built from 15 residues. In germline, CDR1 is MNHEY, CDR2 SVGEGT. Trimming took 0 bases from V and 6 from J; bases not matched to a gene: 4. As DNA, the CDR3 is TGTGCCAGCAGTTACTCTAGCGGGGTTGCCAATGAGCAGTTCTTC. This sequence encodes CASSYSSGVANEQFF.

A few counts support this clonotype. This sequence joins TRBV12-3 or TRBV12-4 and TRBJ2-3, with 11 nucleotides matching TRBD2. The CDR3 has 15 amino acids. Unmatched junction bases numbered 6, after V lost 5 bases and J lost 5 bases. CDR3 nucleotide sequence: TGTGCCAGCAGTGGGGCTAGCGGGGGGAGAGATACGCAGTATTTT. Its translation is CASSGASGGRDTQYF.

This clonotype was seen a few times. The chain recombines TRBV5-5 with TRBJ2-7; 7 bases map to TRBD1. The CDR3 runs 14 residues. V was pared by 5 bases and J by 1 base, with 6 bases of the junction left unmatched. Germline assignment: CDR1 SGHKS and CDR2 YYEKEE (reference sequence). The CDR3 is CASSTGVVSYEQYF. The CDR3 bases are TGTGCCAGCAGTACAGGGGTGGTTTCCTACGAGCAGTACTTC. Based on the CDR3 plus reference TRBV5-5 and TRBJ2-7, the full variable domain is DAGVTQSPTHLIKTRGQQVTLRCSPISGHKSVSWYQQVLGQGPQFIFQYYEKEERGRGNFPDRFSARQFPNYSSELNVNALLLGDSALYLCASSTGVVSYEQYFGPGTRLTVT.

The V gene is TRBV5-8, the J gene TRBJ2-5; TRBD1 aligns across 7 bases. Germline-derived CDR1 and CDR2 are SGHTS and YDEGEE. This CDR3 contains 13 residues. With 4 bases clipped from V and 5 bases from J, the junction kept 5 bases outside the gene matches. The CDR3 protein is CASSRDSQETQYF. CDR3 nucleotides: TGTGCCAGCAGCAGGGACAGTCAGGAGACCCAGTACTTC.

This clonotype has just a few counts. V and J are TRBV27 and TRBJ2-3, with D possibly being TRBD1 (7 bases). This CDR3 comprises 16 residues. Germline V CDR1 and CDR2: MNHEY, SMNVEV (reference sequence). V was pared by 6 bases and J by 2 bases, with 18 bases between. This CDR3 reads CASRLFGGGNTDTQYF. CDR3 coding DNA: TGTGCCAGCAGACTCTTTGGAGGGGGCAACACAGATACGCAGTATTTT.

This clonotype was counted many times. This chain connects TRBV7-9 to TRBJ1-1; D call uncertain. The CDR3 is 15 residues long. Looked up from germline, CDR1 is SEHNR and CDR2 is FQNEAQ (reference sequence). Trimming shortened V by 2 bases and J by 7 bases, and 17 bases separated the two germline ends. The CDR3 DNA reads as TGTGCCAGCAGCTTAAGTCCGCGGACTGTCAGTGAAGCTTTCTTT. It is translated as CASSLSPRTVSEAFF.

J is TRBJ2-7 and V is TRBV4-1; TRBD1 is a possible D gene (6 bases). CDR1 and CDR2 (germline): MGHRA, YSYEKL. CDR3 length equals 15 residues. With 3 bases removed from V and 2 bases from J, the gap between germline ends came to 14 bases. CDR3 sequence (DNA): TGCGCCAGCAGCCAGCAGGGGTCCACCACCTACGAGCAGTACTTC. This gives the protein CASSQQGSTTYEQYF.

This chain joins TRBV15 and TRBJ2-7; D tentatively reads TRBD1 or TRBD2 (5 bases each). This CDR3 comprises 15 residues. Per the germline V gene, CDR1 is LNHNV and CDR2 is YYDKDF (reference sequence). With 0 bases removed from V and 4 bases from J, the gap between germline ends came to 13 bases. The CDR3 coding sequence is TGTGCCACCAGCAGAGATGCCGGGGACGGATACGAGCAGTACTTC. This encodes CATSRDAGDGYEQYF.

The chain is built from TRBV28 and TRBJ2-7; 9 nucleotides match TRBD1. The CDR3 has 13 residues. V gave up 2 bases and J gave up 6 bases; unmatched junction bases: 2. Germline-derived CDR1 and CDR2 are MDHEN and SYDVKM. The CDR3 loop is CASSLGTGSEQYV. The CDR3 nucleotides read TGTGCCAGCAGTTTAGGGACAGGGAGCGAGCAGTACGTC.